The 14 T cell receptor beta chains below all came from one sample that was sequenced in a study of blood T cell repertoires in COVID-19. Sequencing was performed with immunoSEQ multiplex PCR; in TCRdb, only in-frame clones are kept and a portion is missing. The sample lists 150,000 to 250,000 clones; 65% to 90% were seen once. The sequencing input was PBMCs or T cells enriched from blood (not recorded which). The receptors stem from a middle-aged man who had recovered from COVID-19.

The gene calls are TRBV18 and TRBJ2-1; the D gene is possibly TRBD2 (6 bases). The CDR3 loop spans 16 amino acids. In germline, CDR1 is KGHSH, CDR2 LQKENI. V was cut by 1 base and J by 0 bases, with 10 bases left in between. CDR3 protein: CASSPQSGSSYNEQFF. CDR3 nucleotides: TGTGCCAGCTCACCACAGTCCGGGAGCTCCTACAATGAGCAGTTCTTC.

This rearrangement joins TRBV15 to TRBJ2-5; 9 bases align to TRBD1. The CDR3 is 15 residues long. Germline V gene sequence: CDR1 LNHNV, CDR2 YYDKDF (reference sequence). V lost 5 bases and J lost 5; bases outside the gene matches: 9. This CDR3 reads CATSFRDREWETQYF. Written as DNA, the CDR3 is TGTGCCACCAGCTTTCGGGACAGGGAGTGGGAGACCCAGTACTTC.

The chain recombines TRBV4-3 with TRBJ1-5; 10 positions match TRBD1. The germline gives CDR1 LGHNA, CDR2 YSLEER. The ends lost 3 bases at V and 3 bases at J; junction bases unmatched: 14. There are 19 residues in the CDR3. As DNA, the CDR3 is TGCGCCAGCAGCCATAGGGTAGGGAGGGACAGGGGACCCAATCAGCCCCAGCATTTT. This translates into CASSHRVGRDRGPNQPQHF.

J is TRBJ2-2 and V is TRBV7-8; no firm D call. This CDR3 is built from 14 residues. The germline V gene encodes CDR1 SGHVS and CDR2 FQNEAQ. V was clipped by 10 bases and J by 0 bases, with 12 bases between them. The CDR3 here is CATQPDSNTGELFF. In DNA form, the CDR3 reads TGTGCCACCCAACCAGATTCGAACACCGGGGAGCTGTTTTTT.

CDR3 DNA sequence: TGTGCCAGCTGTGGACTAGCCGGGCTCGAGCAGTACTTC. It specifies CASCGLAGLEQYF. The rearrangement joins TRBV28 to TRBJ2-7; 8 bases match TRBD2. Trimming removed 8 bases from V and 6 bases from J; junction bases left unmatched: 9. This CDR3 has 13 residues. The germline CDR1 and CDR2 sequences are MDHEN and SYDVKM. The whole variable domain, filled in from reference TRBV28 and TRBJ2-7, reads DVKVTQSSRYLVKRTGEKVFLECVQDMDHENMFWYRQDPGLGLRLIYFSYDVKMKEKGDIPEGYSVSREKKERFSLILESASTNQTSMYLCASCGLAGLEQYFGPGTRLTVT.

The chain couples TRBV12-3 or TRBV12-4 to TRBJ2-1, with D possibly being TRBD1 (6 bases). CDR3 length: 10 residues. The V end was cut by 5 bases, the J end by 12 bases, with 8 bases between. The CDR3 spells CASSRQVQFF. CDR3 sequence (DNA): TGTGCCAGCAGTCGACAGGTGCAGTTCTTC.

This clone came up a few times. The rearrangement uses TRBV10-1 and TRBJ2-1; 14 bases are shared with TRBD2. Germline V gene sequence: CDR1 WNHNN, CDR2 SYGVQD (reference sequence). V was pared by 0 bases and J by 7 bases, with 8 bases of the junction left unmatched. This CDR3 has 18 amino acids. CDR3 sequence reads: CASSESTSGTSGRNEQFF. The CDR3 nucleotides are TGCGCCAGCAGTGAGTCAACCTCCGGGACTAGCGGGAGAAATGAGCAGTTCTTC.

The chain combines TRBV5-8 with TRBJ1-5; maybe TRBD1 (6 bases). CDR1 is SGHTS, CDR2 YDEGEE, per germline. This CDR3 comprises 15 residues. V dropped 0 bases and J dropped 4 bases, with 11 bases sitting between them. The CDR3 loop reads CASSLGPRGNQPQHF. CDR3 DNA: TGTGCCAGCAGCTTGGGCCCCAGGGGAAATCAGCCCCAGCATTTT.

The chain has TRBV19 and TRBJ2-1, with 10 bases that match TRBD2. Trimming cost V 4 bases and J 10 bases; bases outside gene matches: 10. From germline, CDR1 is LNHDA and CDR2 SQIVND (reference sequence). The length of the CDR3 is 15 residues. CDR3 in DNA: TGTGCCAGTAGTACCAGCGGGAGGGCCCTCCTGGAGCAGTTCTTC. Protein sequence: CASSTSGRALLEQFF.

The chain carries TRBV6-1 and TRBJ1-2, with TRBD1 matching over 7 bases. The J segment lost 4 bases and the V segment lost 4 bases, leaving 12 bases of the junction unmatched. The CDR3 length is 16 residues. Germline values: CDR1 MNHNS, CDR2 SASEGT. The CDR3 protein is CASSAASGTAPYGYTF. The DNA for the CDR3 is TGTGCCAGCAGTGCAGCCTCCGGGACAGCCCCCTATGGCTACACCTTC.

The rearrangement uses TRBV6-2 or TRBV6-3 and TRBJ1-6; D not resolved. The V gene lost 2 bases and the J gene lost 7 bases, with 12 bases spanning the gap. The germline CDR1 and CDR2 sequences are MNHEY and SVGEGT. The CDR3 extends over 15 amino acids. CDR3 region: CASSYDSGGNSPLHF. CDR3 coding DNA: TGTGCCAGCAGTTACGATTCAGGTGGGAATTCACCCCTCCACTTT.

The chain employs TRBV7-2 and TRBJ1-1; possible D gene TRBD1, 6 bases. The V gene lost 0 bases and the J gene lost 3 bases, with 11 bases spanning the gap. CDR3 size: 15 residues. Germline CDR1 and CDR2: SGHTA and FQGNSA. Here the CDR3 reads CASSLAEGTYTEAFF. CDR3 coding DNA: TGTGCCAGCAGCTTAGCGGAAGGGACATACACTGAAGCTTTCTTT.

The chain carries TRBV19 and TRBJ1-5, with TRBD1 matching over 8 bases. Germline V CDR1 and CDR2: LNHDA, SQIVND (reference sequence). The junction had 11 bases not matched to a gene; V was cut back by 9 bases and J by 4 bases. The CDR3 loop spans 15 amino acids. CDR3 nucleotide sequence: TGTGCCAGCGCCTACGGGACAGGCTGGAATCAGCCCCAGCATTTT. The encoded protein is CASAYGTGWNQPQHF. Looking up the rest from reference TRBV19 and TRBJ1-5 gives the full variable domain: DGGITQSPKYLFRKEGQNVTLSCEQNLNHDAMYWYRQDPGQGLRLIYYSQIVNDFQKGDIAEGYSVSREKKESFPLTVTSAQKNPTAFYLCASAYGTGWNQPQHFGDGTRLSIL.

The chain employs TRBV7-2 and TRBJ2-3; D might be TRBD1 (6 bases). The V end was cut by 3 bases, the J end by 7 bases, with 17 bases between. Germline values: CDR1 SGHTA, CDR2 FQGNSA. The CDR3 contains 15 residues. CDR3 in amino acids: CASSFWQGPGYTQYF. CDR3 DNA sequence: TGTGCCAGCAGCTTTTGGCAGGGGCCAGGTTATACGCAGTATTTT.